This T cell receptor beta chain was profiled in a study of cytomegalovirus exposure and HLA in healthy donors. Whole-study context: There were 350 to 450 genotyped donors. Of these, 75% to 90% fell in the genetic ancestry cluster associated with self-reported Caucasian donors. Study-wide results and caveats: The analysis excluded some indistinguishable V segments, including TRBV6-2 and TRBV6-3. An analysis done earlier found most TCR beta V segments productive about 90% or about 30% of the time.

Trimming left V 2 bases short and J 0 bases short, with 10 bases between. Per the germline V gene, CDR1 is SGDLS and CDR2 is YYNGEE. This CDR3 spans 15 amino acids. Comment on this clone: Its antigen is undetermined.

PCR was performed using 60 Vbeta and 13 Jbeta primers. The protocol was immunoSEQ multiplex PCR, while the TCRdb copy is restricted to in-frame clones and leaves out a portion. There are around 140,000 clones in the sample, with 1.5% to 1.7% held by the top ten. The TCR originated in a middle-aged woman in good health and CMV-seronegative. This chain links TRBV9 with TRBJ2-3; D is undetermined. Sequencing used PBMCs. The CDR3 DNA is TGTGCCAGCAGCGTGGGCAGTACAAGCACAGATACGCAGTATTTT. This codes for CASSVGSTSTDTQYF.